Only a few counts were recorded for the clone carrying this TCR beta chain. Antigen unknown. The data are from a study of human T cells and chemical hapten exposure. Background on the study: From small differences in pooled library volume came most of the variation in per-sample TCR yields. Study observations and caveats: With DPC sensitization, TCRs exceeding 1 in 1000 frequency showed no change.

Within the library, unique molecular identifiers were attached to each individual cDNA molecule. In the authors' methods: Ranging from roughly 23,224 to 700,000, TCR counts per sample had a median value of 95,638. TCRdb analysed the RACE reads with MiXCR anew, one entry per CDR3 protein. Here the V and J calls rest on TCRdb's processing, not on the authors' analysis. The profile covers 130,000 or so distinct CDR3 sequences, with approximately 8.3% appearing a single time and 1.5% to 2% taken by the ten largest. The time point denotes: healthy volunteer bleed at 2 weeks. Total RNA was isolated from whole blood that had not been fractionated. The specimen sequenced was whole blood. This receptor was obtained from a male donor in good health. Some clones in this sample may be carry-over from other donors' samples.

The CDR3, as DNA: TGTGCCAGTAGCCCCAGTGGGGGGGCGCTCACCGGGGAGCTGTTTTTT. Protein product: CASSPSGGALTGELFF. This chain connects TRBV19 to TRBJ2-2; D may be TRBD2 (7 bases). V lost 6 bases, J lost 4 bases, and 18 bases lay in between. Germline V gene sequence: CDR1 LNHDA, CDR2 SQIVND (reference sequence). The CDR3 runs to 16 residues.